Sequencing of this T cell receptor beta chain was carried out in a study of blood T cell repertoires in COVID-19. Study-level background: The origin of the acute and convalescent COVID-19 samples was the United States, Italy and Spain.

V lost 3 bases and J lost 7; bases outside the gene matches: 9. Germline assignment: CDR1 MDHEN and CDR2 SYDVKM. There are 16 residues in the CDR3. Generated by immunoSEQ multiplex PCR, the TCRdb table keeps only in-frame clones and is missing some. The sample records about 240,000 clones, around 89% being singletons. J is TRBJ1-4 and V is TRBV28; TRBD1 aligns across 9 bases. The TCR comes from a young woman who had recovered from COVID-19. Sequences were obtained from PBMCs or T cells enriched from blood (not recorded which). The CDR3 reads CASSLSDATGGEKLFF. For the CDR3, the DNA is TGTGCCAGCAGTTTGAGTGATGCGACAGGGGGTGAAAAACTGTTTTTT. The variable domain in full, with the rest retrieved from reference TRBV28 and TRBJ1-4, is DVKVTQSSRYLVKRTGEKVFLECVQDMDHENMFWYRQDPGLGLRLIYFSYDVKMKEKGDIPEGYSVSREKKERFSLILESASTNQTSMYLCASSLSDATGGEKLFFGSGTQLSVL.